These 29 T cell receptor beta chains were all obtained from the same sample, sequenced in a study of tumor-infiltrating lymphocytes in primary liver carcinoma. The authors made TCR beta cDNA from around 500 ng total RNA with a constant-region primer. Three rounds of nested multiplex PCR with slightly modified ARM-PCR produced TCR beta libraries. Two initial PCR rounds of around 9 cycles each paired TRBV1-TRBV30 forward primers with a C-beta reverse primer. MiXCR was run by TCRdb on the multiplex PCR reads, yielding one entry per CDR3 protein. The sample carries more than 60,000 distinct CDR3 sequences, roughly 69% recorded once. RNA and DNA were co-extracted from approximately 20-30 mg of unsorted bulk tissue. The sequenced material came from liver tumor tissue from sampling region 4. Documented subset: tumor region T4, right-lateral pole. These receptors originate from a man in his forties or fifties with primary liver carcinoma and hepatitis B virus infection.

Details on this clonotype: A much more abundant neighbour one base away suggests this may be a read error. The CDR3 nucleotides read TGTGCCTGGAGAGTTCAGAGGAACACCGGGGAGCTGTTTTTT. Residues: CAWRVQRNTGELFF. V gene TRBV30 combines with J gene TRBJ2-2; D call uncertain. There are 14 residues in the CDR3. V was clipped by 3 bases and J by 1 base, with 9 bases between them. Germline V gene sequence: CDR1 GTSNPN, CDR2 SVGIG (reference sequence).

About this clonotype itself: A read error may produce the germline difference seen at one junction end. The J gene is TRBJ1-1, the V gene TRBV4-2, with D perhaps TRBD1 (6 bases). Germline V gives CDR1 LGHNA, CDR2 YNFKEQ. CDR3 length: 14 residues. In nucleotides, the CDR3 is TGTGTCAGCAGCCATGATCGGACAGTGACTGAAGCTTTCTTT. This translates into CVSSHDRTVTEAFF.

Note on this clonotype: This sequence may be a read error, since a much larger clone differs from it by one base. The DNA of the CDR3 is TGTGCCAGCAGCCCCCGGTCAGCCCCAGGGGTGGCCCAGTACTTC. Translated: CASSPRSAPGVAQYF. The V and J genes are TRBV11-2 and TRBJ2-5, with TRBD1 as a possible D gene (6 bases). CDR1 SGHAT and CDR2 FQNNGV come from the germline V gene. The CDR3 extends over 15 amino acids. V was pared by 5 bases and J by 9 bases, with 22 bases between.

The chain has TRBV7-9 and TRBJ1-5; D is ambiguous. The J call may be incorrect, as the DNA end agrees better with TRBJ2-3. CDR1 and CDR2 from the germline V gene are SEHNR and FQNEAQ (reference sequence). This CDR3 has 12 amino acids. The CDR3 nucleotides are TGTGCCAGCAGCCCTTCCAATCAGCCCCAGTATTTT. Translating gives CASSPSNQPQYF.

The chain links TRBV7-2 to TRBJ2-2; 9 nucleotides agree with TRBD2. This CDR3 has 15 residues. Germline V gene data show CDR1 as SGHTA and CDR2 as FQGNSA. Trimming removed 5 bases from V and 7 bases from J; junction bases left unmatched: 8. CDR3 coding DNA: TGTGCCAGCAGCCGGGCGGGAGGGCCAGACGGGGAGCTGTTTTTT. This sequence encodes CASSRAGGPDGELFF.

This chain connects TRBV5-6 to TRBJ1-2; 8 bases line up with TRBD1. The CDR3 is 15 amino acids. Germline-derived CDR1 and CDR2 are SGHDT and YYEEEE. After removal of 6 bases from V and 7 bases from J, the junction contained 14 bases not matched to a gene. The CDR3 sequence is CASTFQGARGFGYTF. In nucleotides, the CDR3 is TGTGCCAGCACCTTTCAGGGGGCGCGTGGGTTTGGCTACACCTTC.

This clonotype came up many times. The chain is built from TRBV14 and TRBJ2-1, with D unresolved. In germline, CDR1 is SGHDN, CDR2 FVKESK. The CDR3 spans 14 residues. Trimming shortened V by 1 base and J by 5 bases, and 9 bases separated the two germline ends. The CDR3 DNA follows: TGTGCCAGCAGCCAAGGTGGCAGGAACAATGAGCAGTTCTTC. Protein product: CASSQGGRNNEQFF.

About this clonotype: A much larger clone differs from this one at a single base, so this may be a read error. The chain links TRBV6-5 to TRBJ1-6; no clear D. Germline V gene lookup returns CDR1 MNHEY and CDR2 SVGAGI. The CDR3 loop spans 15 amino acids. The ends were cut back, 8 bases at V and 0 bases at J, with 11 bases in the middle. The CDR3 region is CASGWMGSYNSPLHF. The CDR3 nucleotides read TGTGCCAGCGGTTGGATGGGCTCCTATAATTCACCCCTCCACTTT.

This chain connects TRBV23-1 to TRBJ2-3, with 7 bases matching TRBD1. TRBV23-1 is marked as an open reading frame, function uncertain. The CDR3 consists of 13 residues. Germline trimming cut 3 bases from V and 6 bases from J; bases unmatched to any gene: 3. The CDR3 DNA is TGCGCCAGCAGTCACCCACAGGGGGATACGCAGTATTTT. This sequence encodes CASSHPQGDTQYF.

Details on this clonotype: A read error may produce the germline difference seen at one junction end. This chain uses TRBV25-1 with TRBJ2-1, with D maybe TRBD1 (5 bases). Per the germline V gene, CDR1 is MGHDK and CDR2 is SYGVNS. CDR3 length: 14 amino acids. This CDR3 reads CAISKGFETHEQFF. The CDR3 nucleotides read TGTGCCATCAGTAAGGGGTTTGAGACACATGAGCAGTTCTTC.

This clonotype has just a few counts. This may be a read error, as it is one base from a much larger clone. In DNA, the CDR3 is TGTGTCAGCTACCACGGGACCTTCTTCTTC. Its translation is CVSYHGTFFF. The chain is built from TRBV6-5 and TRBJ1-2; D is perhaps TRBD1 (5 bases). The germline CDR1 and CDR2 sequences are MNHEY and SVGAGI. This CDR3 has 10 amino acids.

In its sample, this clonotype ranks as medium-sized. The CDR3 region has the DNA TGTGCCAGCAGCTTAGGGCAGGGCACTCTCTATGGCTACACCTTC. Its translation is CASSLGQGTLYGYTF. This chain links TRBV11-2 with TRBJ1-2, with D possibly TRBD1 on 5 matching bases. Germline CDR1 and CDR2: SGHAT and FQNNGV. Trimming stripped 1 base from V and 4 bases from J, with 13 bases between. CDR3 size: 15 residues. Together with reference TRBV11-2 and TRBJ1-2, the CDR3 gives the full variable domain: EAGVAQSPRYKIIEKRQSVAFWCNPISGHATLYWYQQILGQGPKLLIQFQNNGVVDDSQLPKDRFSAERLKGVDSTLKIQPAKLEDSAVYLCASSLGQGTLYGYTFGSGTRLTVV.

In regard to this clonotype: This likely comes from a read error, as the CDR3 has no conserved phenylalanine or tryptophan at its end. CDR3 DNA: TGTGCCAGCAGTGGCGAACAGGGCACAGATACGCAGTATTTA. It is translated as CASSGEQGTDTQYL. The chain has TRBV2 and TRBJ2-3; D is possibly TRBD1 (5 bases). V was shortened by 4 bases and J by 1 base, with 9 bases between the two germline ends. From germline, CDR1 is SNHLY and CDR2 FYNNEI. This CDR3 is 14 amino acids long.

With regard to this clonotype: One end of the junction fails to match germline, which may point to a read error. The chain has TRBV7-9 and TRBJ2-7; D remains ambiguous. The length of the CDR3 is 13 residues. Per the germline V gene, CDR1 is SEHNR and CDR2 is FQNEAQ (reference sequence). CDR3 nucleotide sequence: TGTGGCAGCAGCCAATCCTCCTCCTACGAGCAATACTTC. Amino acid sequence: CGSSQSSSYEQYF.

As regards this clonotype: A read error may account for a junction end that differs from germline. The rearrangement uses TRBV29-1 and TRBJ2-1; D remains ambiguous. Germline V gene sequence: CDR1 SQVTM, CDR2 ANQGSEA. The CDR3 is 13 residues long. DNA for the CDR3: TGCTGCGTTGAAGATACTACTCACAATGGGCAGTTCTTC. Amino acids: CCVEDTTHNGQFF.

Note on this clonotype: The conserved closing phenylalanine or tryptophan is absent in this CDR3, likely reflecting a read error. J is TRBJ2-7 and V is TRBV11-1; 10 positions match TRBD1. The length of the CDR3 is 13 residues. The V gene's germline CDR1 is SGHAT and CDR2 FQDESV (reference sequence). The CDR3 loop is CVSSLGTGDEQYL. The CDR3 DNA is TGTGTCAGCAGCTTAGGGACAGGGGACGAGCAGTACCTC.

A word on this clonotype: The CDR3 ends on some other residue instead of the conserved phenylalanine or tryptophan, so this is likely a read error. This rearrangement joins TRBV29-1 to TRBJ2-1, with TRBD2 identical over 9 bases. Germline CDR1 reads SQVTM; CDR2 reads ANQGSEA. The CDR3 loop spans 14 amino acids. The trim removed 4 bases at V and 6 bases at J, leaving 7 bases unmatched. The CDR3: CSVAGNSGSNEQFL. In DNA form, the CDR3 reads TGCAGCGTTGCAGGGAATAGCGGGAGCAATGAGCAGTTCCTC.

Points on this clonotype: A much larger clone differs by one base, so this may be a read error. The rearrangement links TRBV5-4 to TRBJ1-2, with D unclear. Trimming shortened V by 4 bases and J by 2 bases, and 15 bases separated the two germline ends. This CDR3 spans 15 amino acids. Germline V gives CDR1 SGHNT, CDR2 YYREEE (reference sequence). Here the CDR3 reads CASSMEYRQNYGYTF. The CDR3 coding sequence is TGTGCCAGCAGCATGGAGTATAGGCAGAACTATGGCTACACCTTC.

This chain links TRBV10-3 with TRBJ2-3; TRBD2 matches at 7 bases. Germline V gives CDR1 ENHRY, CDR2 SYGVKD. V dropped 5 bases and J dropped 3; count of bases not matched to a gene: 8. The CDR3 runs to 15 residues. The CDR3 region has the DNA TGTGCCATCAGTCTGACTAGCATAGTAACAGATACGCAGTATTTT. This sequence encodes CAISLTSIVTDTQYF.

The CDR3 spells CASRTPRCGRPISTDTQYF. CDR3 nucleotide sequence: TGTGCCAGCAGGACTCCTCGATGCGGTAGACCTATTAGCACAGATACGCAGTATTTT. The V and J genes are TRBV11-2 and TRBJ2-3; D remains ambiguous. Trimming cost V 6 bases and J 0 bases, with 25 bases left between them. The CDR3 spans 19 residues. Germline CDR1 is SGHAT and CDR2 is FQNNGV.

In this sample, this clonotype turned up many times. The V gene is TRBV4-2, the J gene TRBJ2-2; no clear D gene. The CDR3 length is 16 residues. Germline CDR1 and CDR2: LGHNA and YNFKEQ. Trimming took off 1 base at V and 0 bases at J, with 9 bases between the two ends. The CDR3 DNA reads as TGTGCCAGCAGCCAAGGTGGGCTTACGAACACCGGGGAGCTGTTTTTT. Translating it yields CASSQGGLTNTGELFF.

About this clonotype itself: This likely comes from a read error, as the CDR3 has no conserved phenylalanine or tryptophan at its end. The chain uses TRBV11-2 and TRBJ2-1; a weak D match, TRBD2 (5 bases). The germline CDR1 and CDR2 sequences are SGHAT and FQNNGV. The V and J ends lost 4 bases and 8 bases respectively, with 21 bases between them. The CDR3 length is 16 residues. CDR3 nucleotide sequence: TGTGCCAGCAGCTCGCGCCCTATCAGGAGGATCTATGAGCAGTTCTTA. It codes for CASSSRPIRRIYEQFL.

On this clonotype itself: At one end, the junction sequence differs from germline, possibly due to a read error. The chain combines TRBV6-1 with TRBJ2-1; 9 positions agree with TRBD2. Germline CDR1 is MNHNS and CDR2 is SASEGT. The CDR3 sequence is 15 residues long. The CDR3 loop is CSSSGGLASYNEQFF. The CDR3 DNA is TGTTCCAGCAGTGGGGGACTAGCTTCCTACAATGAGCAGTTCTTC.

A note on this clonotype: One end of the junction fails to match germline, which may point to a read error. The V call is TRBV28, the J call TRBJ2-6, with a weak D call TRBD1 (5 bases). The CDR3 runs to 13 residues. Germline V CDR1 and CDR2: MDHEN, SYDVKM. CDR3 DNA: TGTGCCAGCAGGCCTGCTGGGGCCAACGTCCCGACTTTC. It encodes CASRPAGANVPTF.

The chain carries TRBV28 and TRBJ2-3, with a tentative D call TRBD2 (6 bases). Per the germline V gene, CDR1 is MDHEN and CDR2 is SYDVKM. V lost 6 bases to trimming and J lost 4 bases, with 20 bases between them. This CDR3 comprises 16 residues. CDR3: CASSQLAGGGPDTQYF. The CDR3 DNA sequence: TGTGCCAGCAGCCAACTAGCTGGAGGAGGGCCAGATACGCAGTATTTT.

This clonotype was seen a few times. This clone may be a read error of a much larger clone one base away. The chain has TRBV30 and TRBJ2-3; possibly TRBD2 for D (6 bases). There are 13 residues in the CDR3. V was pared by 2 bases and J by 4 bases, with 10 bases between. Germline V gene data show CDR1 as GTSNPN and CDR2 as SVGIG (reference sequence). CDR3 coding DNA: TGTGCCTGGAGTCTAACGGGAGCAGATACGCAGTATTTT. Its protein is CAWSLTGADTQYF.

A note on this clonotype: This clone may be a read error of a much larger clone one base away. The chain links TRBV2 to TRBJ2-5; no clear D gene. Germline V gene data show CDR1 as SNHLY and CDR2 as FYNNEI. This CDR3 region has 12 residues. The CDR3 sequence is CANSEGEATQYF. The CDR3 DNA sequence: TGTGCCAACAGTGAAGGTGAAGCGACCCAGTACTTC. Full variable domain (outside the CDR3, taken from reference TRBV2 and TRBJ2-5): EPEVTQTPSHQVTQMGQEVILRCVPISNHLYFYWYRQILGQKVEFLVSFYNNEISEKSEIFDDQFSVERPDGSNFTLKIRSTKLEDSAMYFCANSEGEATQYFGPGTRLLVL.

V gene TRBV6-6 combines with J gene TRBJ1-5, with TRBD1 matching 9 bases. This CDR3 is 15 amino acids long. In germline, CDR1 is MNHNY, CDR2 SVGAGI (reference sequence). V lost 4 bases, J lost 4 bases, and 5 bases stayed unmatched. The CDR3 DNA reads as TGTGCCAGCAGTTCCCAACAGGGGGCTAATCAGCCCCAGCATTTT. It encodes CASSSQQGANQPQHF.

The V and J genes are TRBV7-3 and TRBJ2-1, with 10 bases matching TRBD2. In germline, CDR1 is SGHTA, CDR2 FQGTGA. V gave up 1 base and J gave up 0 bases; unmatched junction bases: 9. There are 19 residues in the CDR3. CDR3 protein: CASSLRGGLAAYSYNEQFF. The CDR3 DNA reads TGTGCCAGCAGCTTAAGGGGTGGACTAGCGGCGTACTCCTACAATGAGCAGTTCTTC.